Sequencing of this T cell receptor beta chain was carried out in a study of radiotherapy plus CTLA-4 blockade in lung cancer. The overall study: Disease control was present in roughly 29% of patients, and objective responses in around 18%.

Worth noting for this clone: Antigen specificity is unknown.

Clones were sequenced by immunoSEQ multiplex PCR, and TCRdb holds only the in-frame ones, with some missing. The sample includes 70,000 to 90,000 clones, approximately 86% of them seen just once. Overall study results and limits: Reportedly, early blood T cell clone dynamics best predicted response, with interferon-beta.

Ipilimumab CTLA-4 blockade and focal radiation were given to patients with chemo-refractory metastatic non-small-cell lung cancer. The CDR3 consists of 14 residues. Germline V lookup: CDR1 SGHNT, CDR2 YYREEE (reference sequence). V shed 4 bases and J shed 1 base, with 11 bases lying between them. The chain is built from TRBV5-4 and TRBJ2-5, with D maybe TRBD2 (6 bases). The receptor's source is a human donor with non-small cell lung cancer who had stable disease on radiotherapy plus ipilimumab. The sequencing here drew on peripheral blood, taken from a patient treated with radiotherapy plus ipilimumab. The CDR3 nucleotides are TGTGCCAGCAGCCCGCGTAGCGGCCAAGAGACCCAGTACTTC. The encoded protein is CASSPRSGQETQYF. The variable domain in full, completed from reference TRBV5-4 and TRBJ2-5, reads ETGVTQSPTHLIKTRGQQVTLRCSSQSGHNTVSWYQQALGQGPQFIFQYYREEENGRGNFPPRFSGLQFPNYSSELNVNALELDDSALYLCASSPRSGQETQYFGPGTRLLVL.